The sequence of this TCR beta chain was determined in a study of cytomegalovirus exposure and HLA in healthy donors. Study-wide background: Out of approximately 400 genotyped donors, roughly 83% belonged to the Caucasian-associated ancestry cluster.

Notes on the study in general: A highly shared variant cluster was judged a likely technical artifact.

Germline values: CDR1 SGHTA, CDR2 FQGNSA. The CDR3 contains 13 residues. V was cut by 1 base and J by 13 bases, with 13 bases left in between. PCR used 60 Vbeta primers and 13 Jbeta primers. Clones were read by immunoSEQ multiplex PCR, and TCRdb kept only the in-frame ones, dropping some. The table has about 120,000 clones, approximately 80% seen once. Those who donated were healthy bone marrow donors. Points on this clone: The antigen remains unidentified.

Sequences were obtained from PBMCs. The chain joins TRBV7-2 to TRBJ1-4, with a tentative D call TRBD1 (5 bases). This receptor was identified in a middle-aged woman in good health and CMV-seropositive. The CDR3 sequence: CASSLDTWGGLFF. The CDR3, as DNA: TGTGCCAGCAGCTTAGACACCTGGGGGGGACTGTTTTTT.